The sequence of this T cell receptor (beta chain) was determined in a study of T cell repertoires in cytomegalovirus infection. Looking at the study overall: Public signatures in TCR beta pointed to CMV infection and matching HLA type. Study outcomes and limitations: There were HLA-C-restricted CMV-specific TCR beta clonotypes dominating the ex vivo response. Using cumulative public TCR beta family frequency, the authors identified those who carried CMV together with the relevant HLA.

In this sample, this clonotype turned up many times. Its specificity is unknown. The CDR3 contains 15 residues. CDR1 and CDR2 from the germline V gene are SGHTA and FQGNSA. J was trimmed by 4 bases and V by 4 bases; bases with no gene match: 9. TCRdb reprocessed the reads via MiXCR and lists one record per CDR3 protein. The sample carries 100,000 to 150,000 distinct CDR3 sequences, about 10% recorded once. The V call is TRBV7-2, the J call TRBJ1-1; 7 nucleotides line up with TRBD1. What was sequenced was PBMCs. This clonotype was sampled from a human donor in good health (CMV status not recorded). Some clones in this sample may be carry-over from other donors' samples. This chain's CDR3 is CASSSQTGRFTEAFF. CDR3 bases: TGTGCCAGCAGCTCCCAGACAGGGAGGTTCACTGAAGCTTTCTTT.